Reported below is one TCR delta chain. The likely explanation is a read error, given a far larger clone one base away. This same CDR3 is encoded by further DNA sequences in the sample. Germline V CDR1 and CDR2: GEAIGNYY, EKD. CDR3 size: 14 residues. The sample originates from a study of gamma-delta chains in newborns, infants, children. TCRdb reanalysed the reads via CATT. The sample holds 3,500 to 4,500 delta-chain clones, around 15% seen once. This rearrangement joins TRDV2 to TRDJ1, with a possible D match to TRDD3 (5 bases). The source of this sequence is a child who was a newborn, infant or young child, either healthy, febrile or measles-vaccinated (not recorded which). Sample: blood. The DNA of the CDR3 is TGTGCCTGTGACCCCCTTGGGGTTACCGATAAACTTATCTTT. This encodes CACDPLGVTDKLIF.